This T cell receptor beta chain was captured in a study of naive and memory T cell subsets. Both TRBC1 and TRBC2 were covered by a beta constant-region primer of two equimolar oligonucleotides. Nested alpha and beta constant-region primers with the SP2 primer drove four PCR rounds on ligated cDNA. TCRdb fed the UMI-ligation and nested PCR reads into MiXCR, producing one record per CDR3 protein. The table records 15,000 to 20,000 distinct CDR3 sequences, just over 8.5% of them present only once. Study findings and constraints: No ground truth validated the naive and memory repertoire findings. Expression changes during T cell differentiation may affect RNA-based TCR counts.

Of note for this clonotype: As yet, its antigen is unknown.

The CDR3 sequence is 17 residues long. Trimming removed 2 bases at V and 5 bases at J, with 21 bases between. Per germline, CDR1 MNHEY and CDR2 SMNVEV (reference sequence). Input material: central memory CD8+ T cells from blood. This sequence was found in a human donor in good health. The chain joins TRBV27 to TRBJ1-2; D is possibly TRBD1 (5 bases). The chain's CDR3 is CASSLRGADGGVYGYTF. CDR3 nucleotide sequence: TGTGCCAGCAGTTTACGGGGCGCGGACGGGGGGGTTTATGGCTACACCTTC.